The next 30 T cell receptor beta chains were all read from a single sample in a study of T cell repertoires in cytomegalovirus infection. One entry per CDR3 protein, called by TCRdb with MiXCR from the reads. The table has 270,000 or so distinct CDR3 sequences, over 15% seen once. Sequencing used CD8+ T cells from PBMCs. The source is a human donor in good health (CMV status not recorded). Some clones in this sample may be carry-over from other donors' samples.

The chain combines TRBV2 with TRBJ2-5; 7 bases match TRBD1. After removal of 0 bases from V and 7 bases from J, the junction contained 14 bases not matched to a gene. The CDR3 runs to 17 residues. The germline gives CDR1 SNHLY, CDR2 FYNNEI. The CDR3 DNA follows: TGTGCCAGCAGTGAAGCAGGGGGCTTTAGGGGTGTGGTGACCCAGTACTTC. Amino acids: CASSEAGGFRGVVTQYF.

This clonotype was recorded many times. This chain joins TRBV7-2 and TRBJ1-2, with a tentative D call TRBD1 (5 bases). Germline-derived CDR1 and CDR2 are SGHTA and FQGNSA. The CDR3 runs 14 residues. Trimming took 4 bases from V and 7 from J, leaving 16 bases between them. CDR3 coding DNA: TGTGCCAGCAGCTCGGGTCCGGGGGATGGTGGCTACACCTTC. Translated: CASSSGPGDGGYTF. The full variable domain, with the rest looked up from reference TRBV7-2 and TRBJ1-2, is GAGVSQSPSNKVTEKGKDVELRCDPISGHTALYWYRQSLGQGLEFLIYFQGNSAPDKSGLPSDRFSAERTGGSVSTLTIQRTQQEDSAVYLCASSSGPGDGGYTFGSGTRLTVV.

The V call is TRBV14, the J call TRBJ2-7, with 7 positions matching TRBD1. CDR1 is SGHDN and CDR2 is FVKESK in the germline V gene. The CDR3 has 15 residues. After removal of 2 bases from V and 2 bases from J, the junction contained 6 bases not matched to a gene. The CDR3 coding sequence is TGTGCCAGCAGCCAATGGGACAGTGGGACCTACGAGCAGTACTTC. Translating gives CASSQWDSGTYEQYF.

The genes are TRBV4-1 and TRBJ2-7; TRBD1 agrees at 8 bases. CDR3 length: 15 residues. J gave up 2 bases and V 1 base, and 4 bases lay outside the gene matches. Germline assignment: CDR1 MGHRA and CDR2 YSYEKL. The CDR3 DNA sequence: TGCGCCAGCAGCCAAGCCGACAGGGGCGCCTACGAGCAGTACTTC. Its translation: CASSQADRGAYEQYF.

This clonotype was detected many times. CDR3 DNA: TGTGCCAGCAGTGAGGCCCGTCCCACCGGGGAGCTGTTTTTT. Translating it yields CASSEARPTGELFF. The chain employs TRBV2 and TRBJ2-2; D is undetermined. The CDR3 has 14 amino acids. Germline CDR1 SNHLY, CDR2 FYNNEI. V dropped 3 bases and J dropped 4 bases, with 9 bases sitting between them.

The table lists this clonotype with many counts. This chain joins TRBV6-2 or TRBV6-3 and TRBJ1-1; the D gene is possibly TRBD1 (6 bases). Germline CDR1 is MNHEY and CDR2 is SVGEGT. Trimming stripped 5 bases from V and 7 bases from J, with 20 bases between. This CDR3 contains 15 residues. The CDR3 loop reads CASSQPRGRGLEAFF. CDR3 coding DNA: TGTGCCAGCAGTCAGCCACGGGGCAGGGGCCTTGAAGCTTTCTTT.

This clonotype was counted only a few times. The chain is built from TRBV29-1 and TRBJ1-2, with TRBD1 as a possible D gene (6 bases). The CDR3 consists of 14 residues. With 4 bases removed from V and 1 base from J, the gap between germline ends came to 13 bases. Germline CDR1 and CDR2: SQVTM and ANQGSEA. CDR3 residues: CSVGGQRHNYGYTF. The CDR3 nucleotides are TGCAGCGTTGGGGGGCAGCGACATAACTATGGCTACACCTTC. Drawing the rest from reference TRBV29-1 and TRBJ1-2, the complete variable domain is SAVISQKPSRDICQRGTSLTIQCQVDSQVTMMFWYRQQPGQSLTLIATANQGSEATYESGFVIDKFPISRPNLTFSTLTVSNMSPEDSSIYLCSVGGQRHNYGYTFGSGTRLTVV.

This clonotype has more than one count but fewer than ten. The V gene is TRBV7-4, the J gene TRBJ2-2; D perhaps matches TRBD1 (6 bases). The V end was cut by 2 bases, the J end by 0 bases, with 19 bases between. Per the germline V gene, CDR1 is SGHVT and CDR2 is SQSDAQ. The CDR3 loop spans 19 amino acids. The CDR3 protein is CASSLPPLQGPANTGELFF. CDR3 DNA: TGTGCCAGCAGCTTACCGCCCCTACAGGGCCCCGCGAACACCGGGGAGCTGTTTTTT.

J is TRBJ2-3 and V is TRBV5-1; D remains unclear. CDR1 is SGHRS, CDR2 YFSETQ, per germline. Trimming took 0 bases from V and 3 from J, leaving 8 bases between them. This CDR3 has 14 residues. The CDR3 sequence is CASSLVIETDTQYF. The CDR3 DNA reads as TGCGCCAGCAGCTTGGTAATAGAGACAGATACGCAGTATTTT.

The chain carries TRBV7-9 and TRBJ1-5; 11 nucleotides line up with TRBD1. The CDR3 sequence is 16 residues long. Germline V gene sequence: CDR1 SEHNR, CDR2 FQNEAQ (reference sequence). V shed 3 bases, J shed 5 bases, and the junction held 6 bases outside the gene matches. The CDR3: CASSLARTGGDQPQHF. For the CDR3, the DNA is TGTGCCAGCAGCTTGGCCCGGACAGGGGGCGATCAGCCCCAGCATTTT.

This clonotype appeared many times. The CDR3 loop reads CASRDNNEQFF. Written as DNA, the CDR3 is TGTGCCAGCAGGGACAACAATGAGCAGTTCTTC. The gene calls are TRBV27 and TRBJ2-1, with a weak D call TRBD1 (5 bases). V lost 6 bases and J 5 bases, leaving 5 bases between the germline ends. CDR3 length: 11 residues. Germline V gene lookup returns CDR1 MNHEY and CDR2 SMNVEV (reference sequence).

This chain joins TRBV2 and TRBJ2-3; the match to TRBD2 covers 8 bases. CDR3 size: 14 residues. Germline V gives CDR1 SNHLY, CDR2 FYNNEI. V lost 2 bases to trimming and J lost 6 bases; unmatched junction nucleotides: 4. The CDR3, as DNA: TGTGCCAGCAGTGAATTCGGGAGGGGGGATACGCAGTATTTT. This sequence encodes CASSEFGRGDTQYF. The entire variable domain, with the rest obtained from reference TRBV2 and TRBJ2-3, is as follows: EPEVTQTPSHQVTQMGQEVILRCVPISNHLYFYWYRQILGQKVEFLVSFYNNEISEKSEIFDDQFSVERPDGSNFTLKIRSTKLEDSAMYFCASSEFGRGDTQYFGPGTRLTVL.

The chain has TRBV11-2 and TRBJ2-3; TRBD2 aligns across 15 bases. From germline, CDR1 is SGHAT and CDR2 FQNNGV. The junction had 6 bases not matched to a gene; V was cut back by 5 bases and J by 3 bases. CDR3 length: 17 residues. CDR3 protein: CASSLRTSGGVTDTQYF. For the CDR3, the DNA is TGTGCCAGCAGCCTAAGGACTAGCGGGGGGGTTACAGATACGCAGTATTTT.

This sequence joins TRBV7-8 and TRBJ1-3; TRBD1 might be the D (5 bases). V shed 7 bases and J shed 0 bases, with 13 bases lying between them. The CDR3 has 15 amino acids. Germline CDR1 and CDR2: SGHVS and FQNEAQ. CDR3 DNA sequence: TGTGCCAGCACCGCCGGGGGGGGCTCTGGAAACACCATATATTTT. This encodes CASTAGGGSGNTIYF.

This clonotype was counted many times. The V gene is TRBV28, the J gene TRBJ1-1; D unresolved. This CDR3 spans 14 amino acids. The V gene lost 8 bases and the J gene lost 4 bases, with 17 bases spanning the gap. The germline gives CDR1 MDHEN, CDR2 SYDVKM. The CDR3 here is CASYPDPPGTEAFF. Here the CDR3 DNA reads TGTGCCAGCTATCCCGATCCTCCCGGCACTGAAGCTTTCTTT.

The V gene is TRBV12-3 or TRBV12-4, the J gene TRBJ2-7, with D perhaps matching TRBD2 (5 bases). The CDR3 covers 16 residues. Trimming took off 4 bases at V and 3 bases at J, with 19 bases between the two ends. The CDR3 protein is CASSSSVASGDYEQYF. The CDR3 nucleotides read TGTGCCAGCAGTTCGTCGGTCGCAAGCGGAGACTACGAGCAGTACTTC.

The chain uses TRBV28 and TRBJ2-1, with 12 nucleotides matching TRBD2. CDR3 length: 16 residues. The junction had 12 bases not matched to a gene; V was cut back by 6 bases and J by 9 bases. Germline values: CDR1 MDHEN, CDR2 SYDVKM. CDR3 in DNA: TGTGCCAGCAGGCCTCCTAGCGGGGGGGCTCCCACTGAGCAGTTCTTC. Translation: CASRPPSGGAPTEQFF. The full variable domain, with the rest looked up from reference TRBV28 and TRBJ2-1, is DVKVTQSSRYLVKRTGEKVFLECVQDMDHENMFWYRQDPGLGLRLIYFSYDVKMKEKGDIPEGYSVSREKKERFSLILESASTNQTSMYLCASRPPSGGAPTEQFFGPGTRLTVL.

This clonotype was found many times. The chain uses TRBV4-3 and TRBJ2-1; 9 bases are shared with TRBD1. The CDR3 runs to 17 residues. Germline V gene sequence: CDR1 LGHNA, CDR2 YSLEER. The V and J ends lost 0 bases and 4 bases, in that order; junction bases with no gene match: 7. Here the CDR3 reads CASSQDFGTGHYNEQFF. CDR3 nucleotides: TGCGCCAGCAGCCAAGATTTCGGGACAGGGCATTACAATGAGCAGTTCTTC.

This clonotype was found once. Germline is not matched at one junction end, which may reflect a read error. This chain joins TRBV6-2 or TRBV6-3 and TRBJ1-5; D might be TRBD1 (5 bases). In germline, CDR1 is MNHEY, CDR2 SVGEGT. CDR3 length: 15 residues. This CDR3 is CASTAIRQPNQRQHF. The CDR3 nucleotides are TGTGCCAGCACCGCAATAAGACAGCCCAATCAGCGCCAGCATTTT.

The V gene is TRBV7-9, the J gene TRBJ2-2; 9 bases align to TRBD1. Germline V gene sequence: CDR1 SEHNR, CDR2 FQNEAQ (reference sequence). This CDR3 is built from 17 residues. V trimming: 4 bases; J trimming: 6 bases; junction bases outside the gene matches: 12. The CDR3 loop is CASSSSTDRGKAGELFF. For the CDR3, the DNA is TGTGCCAGCAGCTCTTCGACCGACAGGGGGAAGGCCGGGGAGCTGTTTTTT.

V gene TRBV12-3 or TRBV12-4 combines with J gene TRBJ1-5; the D is unclear. V lost 3 bases and J lost 5, with 11 bases in between. The CDR3 length is 14 residues. The CDR3 sequence: CASSLLGPHQPQHF. In DNA, the CDR3 is TGTGCCAGCAGTTTGTTAGGGCCTCATCAGCCCCAGCATTTT.

This clonotype was observed a handful of times. The chain is built from TRBV29-1 and TRBJ2-1, with D hard to call. This CDR3 is 15 amino acids long. CDR1 and CDR2 (germline): SQVTM, ANQGSEA. Between the trimmed V and J ends, which lost 0 bases and 0 bases, there was a span of 9 bases. Here the CDR3 reads CSVEDGASSYNEQFF. CDR3 coding DNA: TGCAGCGTTGAAGACGGAGCAAGCTCCTACAATGAGCAGTTCTTC.

The sample holds a few counts of this clonotype. The V call is TRBV4-1, the J call TRBJ2-3; 10 bases match TRBD2. This CDR3 contains 16 residues. CDR1 MGHRA and CDR2 YSYEKL come from the germline V gene. With 2 bases clipped from V and 6 bases from J, the junction kept 8 bases outside the gene matches. This chain's CDR3 is CASSQTLSGGSDTQYF. Written as DNA, the CDR3 is TGCGCCAGCAGCCAAACGCTTAGCGGGGGGTCGGATACGCAGTATTTT.

This clonotype was found a few times. The chain employs TRBV7-8 and TRBJ1-6, with 10 bases aligning to TRBD1. J lost 7 bases, V lost 6 bases, and 3 bases had no gene match. The CDR3 is 14 amino acids. Per germline, CDR1 SGHVS and CDR2 FQNEAQ. The CDR3 here is CASRDRGLNSPLHF. The DNA of the CDR3 is TGTGCCAGCAGAGACAGGGGGCTGAATTCACCCCTCCACTTT.

The sample holds many counts of this clonotype. The chain employs TRBV7-9 and TRBJ2-7; D is ambiguous. There are 15 residues in the CDR3. The V and J ends lost 0 bases and 4 bases respectively, with 13 bases between them. Germline assignment: CDR1 SEHNR and CDR2 FQNEAQ (reference sequence). DNA for the CDR3: TGTGCCAGCAGCTTAGCAGGCTATCGGGTTTACGAGCAGTACTTC. This gives the protein CASSLAGYRVYEQYF.

The chain couples TRBV29-1 to TRBJ1-2, with D unclear. Germline V gene data show CDR1 as SQVTM and CDR2 as ANQGSEA. Trimming cost V 4 bases and J 4 bases, with 10 bases left between them. CDR3 size: 12 residues. The CDR3 reads CSVVGVGYGYTF. CDR3 bases: TGCAGCGTTGTGGGCGTCGGCTATGGCTACACCTTC.

The genes are TRBV4-1 and TRBJ1-5, with TRBD1 as a possible D gene (5 bases). V was cut by 0 bases and J by 6 bases, with 12 bases left in between. The CDR3 is 15 residues long. Per germline, CDR1 MGHRA and CDR2 YSYEKL. As DNA, the CDR3 is TGCGCCAGCAGCCAAGATAGGGGAGTGGGTCAGCCCCAGCATTTT. It is translated as CASSQDRGVGQPQHF.

This clonotype came up many times. The chain carries TRBV28 and TRBJ1-1; D is unclear. The V gene lost 5 bases and the J gene lost 0 bases, with 22 bases spanning the gap. There are 18 residues in the CDR3. Germline CDR1 and CDR2: MDHEN and SYDVKM. The CDR3 region has the DNA TGTGCCAGCAGTCATATACCGACGAAGCGGTGGTTGAACACTGAAGCTTTCTTT. Translating it yields CASSHIPTKRWLNTEAFF.

This clonotype showed up just a few times. This chain links TRBV12-3 or TRBV12-4 with TRBJ2-5, with 10 positions matching TRBD1. V dropped 5 bases and J dropped 0; count of bases not matched to a gene: 9. The CDR3 is made up of 17 amino acids. The CDR3 DNA sequence: TGTGCCAGCAGTACGGGACAGGGGATGCGAGACCAAGAGACCCAGTACTTC. Its protein product is CASSTGQGMRDQETQYF.

This clonotype appeared a few times. The rearrangement joins TRBV12-3 or TRBV12-4 to TRBJ2-3; 8 bases match TRBD2. The length of the CDR3 is 18 residues. Losses at the gene ends were 5 bases for V and 1 base for J; bases not matched to a gene: 14. The CDR3 DNA follows: TGTGCCAGCAGTCATATGGGACTAGTCGTCGTTCGCACAGATACGCAGTATTTT. Protein: CASSHMGLVVVRTDTQYF.